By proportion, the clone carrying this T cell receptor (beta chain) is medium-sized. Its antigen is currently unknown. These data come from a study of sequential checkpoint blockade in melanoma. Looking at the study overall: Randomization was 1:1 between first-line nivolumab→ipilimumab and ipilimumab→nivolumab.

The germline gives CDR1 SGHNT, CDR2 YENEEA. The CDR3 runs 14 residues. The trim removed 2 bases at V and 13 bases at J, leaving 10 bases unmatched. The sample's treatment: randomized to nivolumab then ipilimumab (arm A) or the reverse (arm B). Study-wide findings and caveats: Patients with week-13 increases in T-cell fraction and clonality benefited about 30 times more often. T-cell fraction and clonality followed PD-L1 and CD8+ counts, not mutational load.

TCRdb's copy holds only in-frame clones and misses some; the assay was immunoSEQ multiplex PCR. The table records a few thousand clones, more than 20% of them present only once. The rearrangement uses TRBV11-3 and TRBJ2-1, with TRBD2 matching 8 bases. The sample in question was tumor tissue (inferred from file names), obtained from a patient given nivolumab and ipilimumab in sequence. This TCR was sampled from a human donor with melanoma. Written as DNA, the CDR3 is TGTGCCAGCAGCTTACCCGGGGGAGCGGGAGAACAGTTCTTC. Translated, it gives CASSLPGGAGEQFF. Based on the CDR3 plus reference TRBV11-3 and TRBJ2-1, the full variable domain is EAGVVQSPRYKIIEKKQPVAFWCNPISGHNTLYWYLQNLGQGPELLIRYENEEAVDDSQLPKDRFSAERLKGVDSTLKIQPAELGDSAVYLCASSLPGGAGEQFFGPGTRLTVL.